Included here is one T cell receptor beta chain sequence, with context. The antigen is not known. The data derive from a study of cytomegalovirus exposure and HLA in healthy donors. Study findings and constraints: In a later analysis, TCR association rates varied by HLA locus: DRB1 most, HLA-C fewest. What was likely a sequencing artifact was a cluster of highly shared sequence variants. A link between a missense DCLRE1C variant and TCR beta V- and J-gene trimming emerged from a later analysis. The authors enumerated under 200 TCR beta chains as linked to cytomegalovirus.

V shed 4 bases, J shed 3 bases, and the junction held 7 bases outside the gene matches. The V gene's germline CDR1 is SGHNT and CDR2 YYREEE (reference sequence). The CDR3 is 16 residues long. 13 Jbeta primers and 60 Vbeta primers were used for the PCR. Profiling relied on immunoSEQ multiplex PCR, and the TCRdb table lists in-frame clones only, not all of them. The sample lists 120,000 or so clones; about three quarters were seen once. Sequencing was done on a sample of PBMCs. The rearrangement joins TRBV5-4 to TRBJ2-7, with 13 positions matching TRBD2. The receptor was isolated from a woman aged 40 to 55 in good health and CMV-seropositive. The CDR3 spells CASSPGLAGEGYEQYF. The CDR3 DNA reads TGTGCCAGCAGCCCCGGACTAGCGGGGGAGGGCTACGAGCAGTACTTC. The variable domain in full, with the rest retrieved from reference TRBV5-4 and TRBJ2-7, is ETGVTQSPTHLIKTRGQQVTLRCSSQSGHNTVSWYQQALGQGPQFIFQYYREEENGRGNFPPRFSGLQFPNYSSELNVNALELDDSALYLCASSPGLAGEGYEQYFGPGTRLTVT.